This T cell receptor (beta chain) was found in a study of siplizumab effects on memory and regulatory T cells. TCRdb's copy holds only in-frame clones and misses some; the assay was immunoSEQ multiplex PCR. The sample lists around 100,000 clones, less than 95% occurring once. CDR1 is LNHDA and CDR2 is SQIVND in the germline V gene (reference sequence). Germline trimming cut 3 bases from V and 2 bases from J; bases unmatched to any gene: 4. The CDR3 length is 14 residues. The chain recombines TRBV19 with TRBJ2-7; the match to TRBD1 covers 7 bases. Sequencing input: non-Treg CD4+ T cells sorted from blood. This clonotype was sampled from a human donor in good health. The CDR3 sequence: CASSIRDSTYEQYF. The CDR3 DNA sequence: TGTGCCAGTAGTATCCGGGACAGCACCTACGAGCAGTACTTC.